A single sample gave rise to the 20 T cell receptor beta chains below, sequenced in a study of shared clonotypes between healthy human individuals. CD45RO-negative cells were positively selected for CCR7, leaving out terminally differentiated effector memory CD45RA+ cells. Clones were read by immunoSEQ multiplex PCR, and TCRdb kept only the in-frame ones, dropping some. The sample has millions of clones, 90% to 95% seen once. Sequencing was done on a sample of naive CD8+ T cells from PBMCs. Every receptor here comes from a man between 18 and 29 years old in good health. Some clones in this sample may be carry-over from other donors' samples.

The chain employs TRBV30 and TRBJ1-2, with a weak D call TRBD1 (6 bases). Deletions cut 5 bases from V and 8 bases from J, with 21 bases between. In germline, CDR1 is GTSNPN, CDR2 SVGIG (reference sequence). The CDR3 totals 14 residues. The CDR3 nucleotides are TGTGCCTGGCGAAGGGGGGGCCGTCGTAGGGGCTACACCTTC. It encodes CAWRRGGRRRGYTF.

This clone was recorded only once. This rearrangement joins TRBV27 to TRBJ1-1; D remains ambiguous. The length of the CDR3 is 15 residues. The germline V gene has CDR1 MNHEY and CDR2 SMNVEV (reference sequence). Trimming left V 7 bases short and J 4 bases short, with 19 bases between. Here the CDR3 DNA reads TGTGCCAGCATCCCCACCGGACCTGGCGGCACTGAAGCTTTCTTT. It is translated as CASIPTGPGGTEAFF.

This chain links TRBV6-1 with TRBJ1-1; D call uncertain. V was clipped by 2 bases and J by 0 bases, with 7 bases between them. The CDR3 is 14 amino acids. Per germline, CDR1 MNHNS and CDR2 SASEGT. This CDR3 is CASSERTVNTEAFF. CDR3 nucleotides: TGTGCCAGCAGTGAAAGGACGGTGAACACTGAAGCTTTCTTT.

This chain connects TRBV7-9 to TRBJ1-1; D is unresolved. CDR1 and CDR2 from the germline V gene are SEHNR and FQNEAQ (reference sequence). V was cut by 1 base and J by 3 bases, with 12 bases left in between. The CDR3 contains 15 residues. CDR3 in DNA: TGTGCCAGCAGCTTAGACAAAATTGGGGACACTGAAGCTTTCTTT. It is translated as CASSLDKIGDTEAFF.

The V call is TRBV9, the J call TRBJ1-2; D ambiguous. Trimming pared 0 bases from V and 4 bases from J, leaving 16 bases between. Germline CDR1 is SGDLS and CDR2 is YYNGEE. The CDR3 loop spans 16 amino acids. In DNA, the CDR3 is TGTGCCAGCAGCGTAGGGGCCGTCCCCGCGGGCTATGGCTACACCTTC. Protein sequence: CASSVGAVPAGYGYTF. Supplemented by reference TRBV9 and TRBJ1-2, the full variable domain reads DSGVTQTPKHLITATGQRVTLRCSPRSGDLSVYWYQQSLDQGLQFLIQYYNGEERAKGNILERFSAQQFPDLHSELNLSSLELGDSALYFCASSVGAVPAGYGYTFGSGTRLTVV.

This sequence joins TRBV27 and TRBJ1-5, with D tentatively TRBD1 (6 bases). This CDR3 region has 16 residues. Trimming shortened V by 5 bases and J by 6 bases, and 20 bases separated the two germline ends. Looked up from germline, CDR1 is MNHEY and CDR2 is SMNVEV (reference sequence). CDR3: CASSPLSGGLGQPQHF. CDR3 nucleotide sequence: TGTGCCAGCAGTCCCCTGAGTGGGGGGCTGGGTCAGCCCCAGCATTTT.

The chain has TRBV27 and TRBJ1-6; TRBD1 is a possible D gene (5 bases). V lost 0 bases, J lost 14 bases, and 17 bases lay in between. Germline CDR1 is MNHEY and CDR2 is SMNVEV (reference sequence). CDR3 length: 15 residues. The CDR3 here is CASSLSIQAPGALHF. The CDR3 DNA follows: TGTGCCAGCAGTTTATCGATACAGGCCCCGGGGGCCCTCCACTTT.

A remark on this clone: Other nucleotide sequences from this sample produce the same CDR3. The genes are TRBV7-9 and TRBJ2-1, with TRBD2 as a possible D gene (6 bases). The V end was cut by 5 bases, the J end by 4 bases, with 9 bases between. The CDR3 covers 13 residues. Per germline, CDR1 SEHNR and CDR2 FQNEAQ (reference sequence). CDR3: CASSSREYNEQFF. CDR3 nucleotides: TGTGCCAGCAGCAGCCGGGAGTACAATGAGCAGTTCTTC.

This chain links TRBV27 with TRBJ1-2, with a tentative D call TRBD1 (5 bases). The germline V gene has CDR1 MNHEY and CDR2 SMNVEV (reference sequence). This CDR3 spans 14 amino acids. V was shortened by 3 bases and J by 8 bases, with 16 bases between the two germline ends. The CDR3 reads CASSLRYLRDGYTF. The CDR3 DNA is TGTGCCAGCAGTTTGAGGTATCTAAGGGACGGCTACACCTTC.

This chain joins TRBV29-1 and TRBJ2-6; D is undetermined. Germline CDR1 reads SQVTM; CDR2 reads ANQGSEA. The length of the CDR3 is 14 residues. V lost 3 bases and J 4 bases, leaving 10 bases between the germline ends. CDR3 protein: CSVEPGKGANVLTF. CDR3 in DNA: TGCAGCGTTGAGCCAGGTAAAGGGGCCAACGTCCTGACTTTC.

This clone showed up just once. V usage is TRBV5-4 and J usage is TRBJ1-2; 7 bases agree with TRBD1. This CDR3 has 17 residues. V lost 5 bases, J lost 9 bases, and 22 bases stayed unmatched. Germline V gene lookup returns CDR1 SGHNT and CDR2 YYREEE (reference sequence). In nucleotides, the CDR3 is TGTGCCAGCAGGTATACCGGCAGAGTGACAGGGCGAGAGAGCTACACCTTC. Protein product: CASRYTGRVTGRESYTF. Based on the CDR3 plus reference TRBV5-4 and TRBJ1-2, the full variable domain is ETGVTQSPTHLIKTRGQQVTLRCSSQSGHNTVSWYQQALGQGPQFIFQYYREEENGRGNFPPRFSGLQFPNYSSELNVNALELDDSALYLCASRYTGRVTGRESYTFGSGTRLTVV.

The rearrangement uses TRBV10-2 and TRBJ2-1; 7 nucleotides match TRBD2. This CDR3 is built from 16 residues. The V and J ends lost 8 bases and 0 bases, in that order; junction bases with no gene match: 10. Germline V gene data show CDR1 as WSHSY and CDR2 as SAAADI. For the CDR3, the DNA is TGCGCCAGCTCGCCAAGACTAGCAGCCTCCTACAATGAGCAGTTCTTC. Protein product: CASSPRLAASYNEQFF.

V and J are TRBV2 and TRBJ1-5, with TRBD1 identical over 10 bases. The length of the CDR3 is 15 residues. Germline loops: CDR1 SNHLY, CDR2 FYNNEI. V gave up 3 bases and J gave up 7 bases; unmatched junction bases: 6. The CDR3 loop reads CASSDSTGGWQPQHF. CDR3 coding DNA: TGTGCCAGCAGTGACTCGACAGGGGGCTGGCAGCCCCAGCATTTT.

This chain uses TRBV6-1 with TRBJ1-5; 10 bases agree with TRBD1. This CDR3 contains 16 residues. Unmatched junction bases numbered 4, after V lost 0 bases and J lost 5 bases. CDR1 and CDR2 from the germline V gene are MNHNS and SASEGT. The chain's CDR3 is CASSEAPGTGDQPQHF. The DNA for the CDR3 is TGTGCCAGCAGTGAAGCTCCCGGGACAGGGGATCAGCCCCAGCATTTT.

Here the CDR3 reads CASRLGQLNTEAFF. The CDR3 DNA sequence: TGTGCCAGCAGACTTGGACAGTTGAACACTGAAGCTTTCTTT. V is TRBV7-9 and J is TRBJ1-1; a possible D gene is TRBD1 (6 bases). CDR1 is SEHNR, CDR2 FQNEAQ, per germline (reference sequence). V was pared by 6 bases and J by 0 bases, with 11 bases between. This CDR3 contains 14 residues.

This chain links TRBV6-1 with TRBJ2-1; weak D call: TRBD1 (6 bases). The V gene lost 11 bases and the J gene lost 0 bases, with 14 bases spanning the gap. The CDR3 has 14 amino acids. Germline CDR1 reads MNHNS; CDR2 reads SASEGT. The CDR3 nucleotides read TGTGCCGGGGGCTGGGGCCTCTCCTACAATGAGCAGTTCTTC. Protein sequence: CAGGWGLSYNEQFF.

The chain joins TRBV5-4 to TRBJ1-2, with 7 bases that match TRBD1. This CDR3 comprises 13 residues. J gave up 4 bases and V 4 bases, and 4 bases lay outside the gene matches. Germline CDR1 and CDR2: SGHNT and YYREEE (reference sequence). The CDR3 DNA reads as TGTGCCAGCAGCCCGGACAGGTTCTATGGCTACACCTTC. It specifies CASSPDRFYGYTF.

The chain has TRBV9 and TRBJ1-2; D ambiguous. Trimming pared 0 bases from V and 4 bases from J, leaving 13 bases between. Germline V gives CDR1 SGDLS, CDR2 YYNGEE. The CDR3 is 15 residues long. The CDR3 nucleotides are TGTGCCAGCAGCGTAGGAGCCTCCGCGGCCTATGGCTACACCTTC. The encoded protein is CASSVGASAAYGYTF. Using reference TRBV9 and TRBJ1-2 for the parts outside the CDR3, the full variable domain is DSGVTQTPKHLITATGQRVTLRCSPRSGDLSVYWYQQSLDQGLQFLIQYYNGEERAKGNILERFSAQQFPDLHSELNLSSLELGDSALYFCASSVGASAAYGYTFGSGTRLTVV.

This chain joins TRBV29-1 and TRBJ2-1, with 7 bases matching TRBD2. The CDR3 is 15 amino acids. From germline, CDR1 is SQVTM and CDR2 ANQGSEA. The junction had 9 bases not matched to a gene; V was cut back by 3 bases and J by 4 bases. This chain's CDR3 is CSVEGLAEGYNEQFF. In DNA form, the CDR3 reads TGCAGCGTTGAGGGGCTAGCGGAGGGGTACAATGAGCAGTTCTTC.

The V gene is TRBV28, the J gene TRBJ2-7, with D perhaps TRBD1 (5 bases). The CDR3 sequence is 16 residues long. Trimming took off 3 bases at V and 4 bases at J, with 19 bases between the two ends. CDR1 MDHEN and CDR2 SYDVKM come from the germline V gene. The DNA for the CDR3 is TGTGCCAGCAGTTTTCAAGGGGTGGGCCTGGTTTACGAGCAGTACTTC. Encoded protein: CASSFQGVGLVYEQYF.